These 5 T cell receptor beta chains originate from one sample sequenced in a study of PD-L1 blockade in urothelial cancer. Documented time point: pretreatment peripheral blood. Measured with immunoSEQ multiplex PCR; TCRdb has only the in-frame clones, and not every one. Found here are 95,000 to 100,000 clones, about nine tenths of them singletons; the top ten hold 2%. The source material was PBMCs, sampled around atezolizumab (anti-PD-L1) treatment. Receptors originate from a man between 60 and 70 years old with urothelial cancer.

The V gene is TRBV7-2, the J gene TRBJ1-2; 7 bases are shared with TRBD1. The CDR3 runs 15 residues. Germline CDR1 SGHTA, CDR2 FQGNSA. Trimming removed 4 bases from V and 0 bases from J; junction bases left unmatched: 5. The CDR3 sequence: CASSYRQGANYGYTF. CDR3 nucleotide sequence: TGTGCCAGCAGCTACCGACAGGGAGCTAACTATGGCTACACCTTC.

This chain uses TRBV4-3 with TRBJ1-4; a possible D gene is TRBD1 (5 bases). The CDR3 runs to 15 residues. Trimming removed 1 base from V and 4 bases from J, with 10 bases in between. Germline CDR1 reads LGHNA; CDR2 reads YSLEER. Written as DNA, the CDR3 is TGCGCCAGCAGCCAAGGGGCGGGGGATAATGAAAAACTGTTTTTT. Translating it yields CASSQGAGDNEKLFF.

The chain carries TRBV7-3 and TRBJ2-1; 10 positions agree with TRBD2. The CDR3 consists of 14 residues. V trimming: 5 bases; J trimming: 5 bases; junction bases outside the gene matches: 3. Germline V gives CDR1 SGHTA, CDR2 FQGTGA. CDR3 sequence (DNA): TGTGCCAGCAGCCGGACTAGCGGAAACAATGAGCAGTTCTTC. Translated, it gives CASSRTSGNNEQFF.

The chain is built from TRBV18 and TRBJ2-3; 9 bases map to TRBD2. The V segment lost 0 bases and the J segment 7 bases; nucleotides outside the gene matches: 8. CDR3 length: 16 residues. From germline, CDR1 is KGHSH and CDR2 LQKENI. The CDR3 protein is CASSPPIAGGTHTQYF. CDR3 DNA: TGTGCCAGCTCACCACCGATCGCGGGGGGGACTCATACGCAGTATTTT.

The rearrangement joins TRBV30 to TRBJ1-2; no reliable D call. The CDR3 runs 12 residues. Germline CDR1 is GTSNPN and CDR2 is SVGIG (reference sequence). Trimming took 1 base from V and 2 from J, leaving 5 bases between them. Here the CDR3 DNA reads TGTGCCTGGAGTGACAGAAACTATGGCTACACCTTC. Translated, it gives CAWSDRNYGYTF.